Each of the 3 T cell receptor beta chains below was sequenced from the same sample in a study of T cells in women clearing cervical HPV infection. Profiled with immunoSEQ multiplex PCR; TCRdb holds only in-frame clones, not every one. The sample totals 20,000 to 25,000 clones; its top ten clones hold roughly 3%. Sequencing used blood buffy coat. The receptors here all came from a woman aged 18 to 75 with a cervical HPV16 infection that either progressed to CIN3+ or cleared (not recorded which).

A remark on this clone: The CDR3 goes on 3 residues after the read ends, and that part is filled in from the germline J gene. V is TRBV14 and J is TRBJ2-2; D perhaps matches TRBD1 (5 bases). The CDR3 is 16 residues long. In germline, CDR1 is SGHDN, CDR2 FVKESK. The V gene lost 3 bases and the J gene lost 3 bases, with 14 bases spanning the gap. This CDR3 is CASSHVLDIHTGELFF. The DNA read from the CDR3 is TGTGCCAGCAGCCATGTATTGGACATCCACACCGGGGAG.

Frequency places this clone as medium-sized (0.01 to 0.1%). Read coverage stops 3 residues before the CDR3 terminus; the germline J gene supplies the remainder. V and J are TRBV7-2 and TRBJ1-2; 7 nucleotides line up with TRBD1. The germline CDR1 and CDR2 sequences are SGHTA and FQGNSA. V lost 3 bases to trimming and J lost 2 bases; unmatched junction nucleotides: 6. The CDR3 extends over 15 amino acids. The covered CDR3 bases are TGTGCCAGCAGCTTTTCAGGACAGGAAAACTATGGC. This gives the protein CASSFSGQENYG. The entire CDR3 sequence reads CASSFSGQENYGYTF.

Regarding this clone: The CDR3 end falls 3 residues outside the read, so it is completed with the germline J gene. This chain uses TRBV10-1 with TRBJ2-3; D might be TRBD1 (5 bases). V was trimmed by 0 bases and J by 3 bases, leaving 13 bases between them. From germline, CDR1 is WNHNN and CDR2 SYGVQD (reference sequence). The CDR3 consists of 16 residues. CDR3 bases read: TGCGCCAGCAGTGAGTCGAAAGCTCAGGGAACAGATACG. Residues: CASSESKAQGTDT. The CDR3 in its entirety is CASSESKAQGTDTQYF.